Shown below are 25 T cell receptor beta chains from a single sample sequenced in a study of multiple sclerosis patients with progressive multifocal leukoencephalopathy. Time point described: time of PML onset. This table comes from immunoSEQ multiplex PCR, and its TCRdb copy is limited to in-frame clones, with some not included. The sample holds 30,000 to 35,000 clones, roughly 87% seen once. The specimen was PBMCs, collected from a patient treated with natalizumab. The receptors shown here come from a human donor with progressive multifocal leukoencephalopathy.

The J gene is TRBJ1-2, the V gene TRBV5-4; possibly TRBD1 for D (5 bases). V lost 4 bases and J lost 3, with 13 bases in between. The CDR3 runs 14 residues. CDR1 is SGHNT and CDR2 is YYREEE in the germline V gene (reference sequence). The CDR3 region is CASSGGGADYGYTF. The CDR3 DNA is TGTGCCAGCAGCGGAGGCGGGGCGGACTATGGCTACACCTTC.

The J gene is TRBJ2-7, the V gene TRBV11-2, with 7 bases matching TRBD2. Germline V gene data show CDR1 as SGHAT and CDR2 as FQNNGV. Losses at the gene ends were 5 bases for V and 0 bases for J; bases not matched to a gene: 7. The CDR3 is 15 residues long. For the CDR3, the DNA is TGTGCCAGCAGCGGGGGGGAGTGGATCTCCTACGAGCAGTACTTC. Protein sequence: CASSGGEWISYEQYF.

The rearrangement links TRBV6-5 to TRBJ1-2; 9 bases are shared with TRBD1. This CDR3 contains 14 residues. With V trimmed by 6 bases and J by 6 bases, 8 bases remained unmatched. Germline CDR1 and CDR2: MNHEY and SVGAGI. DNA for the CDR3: TGTGCCAGCAGCCCCGGGACAGGGAGACATGGCTACACCTTC. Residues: CASSPGTGRHGYTF.

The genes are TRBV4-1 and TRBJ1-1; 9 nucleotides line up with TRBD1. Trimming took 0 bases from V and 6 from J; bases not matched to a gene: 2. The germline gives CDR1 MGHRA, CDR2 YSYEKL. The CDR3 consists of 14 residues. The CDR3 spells CASSQETGGPEAFF. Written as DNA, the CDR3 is TGCGCCAGCAGCCAAGAGACAGGGGGACCTGAAGCTTTCTTT.

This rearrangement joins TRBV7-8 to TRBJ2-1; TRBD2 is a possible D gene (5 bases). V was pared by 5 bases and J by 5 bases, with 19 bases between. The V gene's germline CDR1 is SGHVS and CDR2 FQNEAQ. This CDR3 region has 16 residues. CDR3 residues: CASSPRRGAPHNEQFF. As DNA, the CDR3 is TGTGCCAGCAGCCCCCGACGGGGAGCCCCCCACAATGAGCAGTTCTTC.

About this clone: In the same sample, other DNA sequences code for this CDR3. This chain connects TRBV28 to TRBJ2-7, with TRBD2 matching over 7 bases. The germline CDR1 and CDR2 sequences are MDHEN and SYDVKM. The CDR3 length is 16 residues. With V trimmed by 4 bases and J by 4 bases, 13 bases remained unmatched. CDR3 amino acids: CASSWTLAGESYEQYF. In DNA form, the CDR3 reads TGTGCCAGCAGTTGGACCTTAGCGGGTGAGAGTTACGAGCAGTACTTC.

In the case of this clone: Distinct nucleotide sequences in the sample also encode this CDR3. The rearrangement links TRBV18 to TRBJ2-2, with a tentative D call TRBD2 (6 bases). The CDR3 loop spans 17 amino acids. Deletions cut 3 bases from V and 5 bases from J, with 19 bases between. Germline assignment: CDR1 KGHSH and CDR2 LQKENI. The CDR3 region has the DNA TGTGCCAGCTCACCTCCCCTCGCGGAGGGGCTGACCGGGGAGCTGTTTTTT. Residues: CASSPPLAEGLTGELFF.

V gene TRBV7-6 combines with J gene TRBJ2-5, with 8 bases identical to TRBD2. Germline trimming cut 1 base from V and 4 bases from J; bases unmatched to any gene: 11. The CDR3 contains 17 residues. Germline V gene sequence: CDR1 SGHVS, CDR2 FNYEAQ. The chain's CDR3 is CASSLETSAGVRETQYF. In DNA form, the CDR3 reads TGTGCCAGCAGCTTAGAGACTTCAGCGGGAGTTAGAGAGACCCAGTACTTC. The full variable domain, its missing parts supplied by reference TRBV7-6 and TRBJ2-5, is GAGVSQSPRYKVTKRGQDVALRCDPISGHVSLYWYRQALGQGPEFLTYFNYEAQQDKSGLPNDRFSAERPEGSISTLTIQRTEQRDSAMYRCASSLETSAGVRETQYFGPGTRLLVL.

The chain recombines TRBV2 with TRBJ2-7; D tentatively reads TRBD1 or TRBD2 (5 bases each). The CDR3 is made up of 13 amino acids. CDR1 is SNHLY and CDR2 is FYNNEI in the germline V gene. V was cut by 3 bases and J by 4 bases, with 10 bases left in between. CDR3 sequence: CASSEGTAYEQYF. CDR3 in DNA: TGTGCCAGCAGTGAGGGGACGGCATACGAGCAGTACTTC.

As DNA, the CDR3 is TGTGCCAGCAGTGCGACTAGCACCGGGGAGCTGTTTTTT. It specifies CASSATSTGELFF. This chain joins TRBV6-4 and TRBJ2-2, with D perhaps matching TRBD2 (6 bases). From germline, CDR1 is MRHNA and CDR2 SNTAGT. The CDR3 length is 13 residues. The ends were cut back, 4 bases at V and 4 bases at J, with 7 bases in the middle.

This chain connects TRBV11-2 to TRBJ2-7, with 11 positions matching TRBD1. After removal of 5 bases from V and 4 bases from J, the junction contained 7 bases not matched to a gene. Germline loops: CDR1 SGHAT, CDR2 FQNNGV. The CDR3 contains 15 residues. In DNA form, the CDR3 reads TGTGCCAGCAGCCGAGGACAGGGGGCCCTTTACGAGCAGTACTTC. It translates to CASSRGQGALYEQYF.

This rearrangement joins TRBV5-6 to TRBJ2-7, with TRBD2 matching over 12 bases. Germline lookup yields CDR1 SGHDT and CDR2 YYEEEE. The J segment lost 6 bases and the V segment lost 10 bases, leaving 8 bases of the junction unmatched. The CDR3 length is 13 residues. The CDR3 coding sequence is TGTGCCGGGGGGCTAGCGGGAGGGCGCGAGCAGTACTTC. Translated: CAGGLAGGREQYF.

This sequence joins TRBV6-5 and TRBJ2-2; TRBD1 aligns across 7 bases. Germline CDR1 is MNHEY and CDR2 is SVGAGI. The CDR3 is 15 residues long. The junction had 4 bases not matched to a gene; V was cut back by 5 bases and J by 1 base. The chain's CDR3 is CASSHRQGNTGELFF. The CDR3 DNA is TGTGCCAGCAGTCATAGACAGGGGAACACCGGGGAGCTGTTTTTT.

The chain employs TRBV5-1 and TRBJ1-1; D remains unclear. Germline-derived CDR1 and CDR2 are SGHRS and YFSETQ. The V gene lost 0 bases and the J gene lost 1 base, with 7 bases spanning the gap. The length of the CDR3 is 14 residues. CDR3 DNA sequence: TGCGCCAGCAGCTTGGACGGGCGGAACACTGAAGCTTTCTTT. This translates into CASSLDGRNTEAFF.

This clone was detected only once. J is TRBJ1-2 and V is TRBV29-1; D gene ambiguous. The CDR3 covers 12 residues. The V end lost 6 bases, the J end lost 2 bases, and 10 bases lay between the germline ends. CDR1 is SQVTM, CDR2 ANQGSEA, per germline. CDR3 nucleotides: TGCAGCGTCGCGCCTGGGAACTATGGCTACACCTTC. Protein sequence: CSVAPGNYGYTF.

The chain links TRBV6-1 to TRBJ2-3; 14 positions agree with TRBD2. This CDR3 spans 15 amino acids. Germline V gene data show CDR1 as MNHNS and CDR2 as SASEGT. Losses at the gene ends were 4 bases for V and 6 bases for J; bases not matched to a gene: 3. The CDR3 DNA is TGTGCCAGCAGTGTAGGGACTAGCGGGAGTGATACGCAGTATTTT. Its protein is CASSVGTSGSDTQYF.

The CDR3 region has the DNA TGTGCCAGCTCACCCCGGACGAGCTCTGGGGCCAACGTCCTGACTTTC. This encodes CASSPRTSSGANVLTF. The chain uses TRBV18 and TRBJ2-6, with D unclear. The V and J ends lost 3 bases and 0 bases respectively, with 9 bases between them. The CDR3 spans 16 residues. CDR1 is KGHSH and CDR2 is LQKENI in the germline V gene.

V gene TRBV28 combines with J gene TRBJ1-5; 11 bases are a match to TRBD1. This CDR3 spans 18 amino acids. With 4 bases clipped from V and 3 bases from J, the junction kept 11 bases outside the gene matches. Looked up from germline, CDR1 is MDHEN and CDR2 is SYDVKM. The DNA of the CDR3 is TGTGCCAGCAGTTCCTCGAGGGACAGGGGGGGATACAATCAGCCCCAGCATTTT. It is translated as CASSSSRDRGGYNQPQHF.

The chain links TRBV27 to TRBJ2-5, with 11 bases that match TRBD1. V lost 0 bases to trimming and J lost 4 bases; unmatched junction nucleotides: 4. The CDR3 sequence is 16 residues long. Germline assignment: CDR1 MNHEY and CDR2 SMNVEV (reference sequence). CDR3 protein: CASSLSPGQGVETQYF. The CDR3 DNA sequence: TGTGCCAGCAGTTTATCGCCGGGACAGGGGGTAGAGACCCAGTACTTC.

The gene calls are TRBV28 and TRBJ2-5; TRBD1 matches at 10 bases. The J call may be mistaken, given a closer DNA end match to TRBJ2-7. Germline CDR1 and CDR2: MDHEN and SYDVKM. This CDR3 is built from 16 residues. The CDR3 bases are TGTGCCAGCAGTTCTGCACCGGGACAGGGGCCCTACGAGCAGTACTTC. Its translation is CASSSAPGQGPYEQYF.

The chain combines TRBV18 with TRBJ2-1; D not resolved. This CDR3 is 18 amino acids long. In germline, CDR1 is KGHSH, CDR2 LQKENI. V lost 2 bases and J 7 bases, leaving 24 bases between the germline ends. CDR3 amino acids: CASSPEFGFAAYGNEQFF. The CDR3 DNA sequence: TGTGCCAGCTCACCAGAGTTCGGCTTTGCGGCCTACGGGAATGAGCAGTTCTTC.

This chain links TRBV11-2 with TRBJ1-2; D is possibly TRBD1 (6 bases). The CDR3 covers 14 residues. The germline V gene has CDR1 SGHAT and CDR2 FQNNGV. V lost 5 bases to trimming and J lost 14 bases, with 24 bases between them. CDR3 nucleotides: TGTGCCAGCAGCCCCTTATTTAACAGGGAGGTGTTTACCTTC. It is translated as CASSPLFNREVFTF. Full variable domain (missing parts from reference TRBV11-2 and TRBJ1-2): EAGVAQSPRYKIIEKRQSVAFWCNPISGHATLYWYQQILGQGPKLLIQFQNNGVVDDSQLPKDRFSAERLKGVDSTLKIQPAKLEDSAVYLCASSPLFNREVFTFGSGTRLTVV.

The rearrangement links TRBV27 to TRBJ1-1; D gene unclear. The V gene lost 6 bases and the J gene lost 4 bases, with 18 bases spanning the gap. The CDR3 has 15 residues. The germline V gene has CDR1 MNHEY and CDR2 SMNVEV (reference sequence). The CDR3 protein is CASSPGESVFTEAFF. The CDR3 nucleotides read TGTGCCAGCAGCCCCGGTGAGTCGGTATTCACTGAAGCTTTCTTT.

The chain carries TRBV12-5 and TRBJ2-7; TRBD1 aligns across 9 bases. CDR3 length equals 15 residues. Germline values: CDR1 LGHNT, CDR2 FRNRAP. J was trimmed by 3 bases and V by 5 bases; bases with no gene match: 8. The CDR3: CASGDTGGRVYEQYF. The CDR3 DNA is TGTGCTAGTGGTGATACAGGGGGCAGGGTCTACGAGCAGTACTTC.

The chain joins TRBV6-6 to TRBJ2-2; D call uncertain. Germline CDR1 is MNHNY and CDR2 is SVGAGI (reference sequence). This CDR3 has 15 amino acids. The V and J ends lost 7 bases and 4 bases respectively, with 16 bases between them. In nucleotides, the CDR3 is TGTGCCAGCACCCTTCGCGGAGTGGGCACCGGGGAGCTGTTTTTT. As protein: CASTLRGVGTGELFF.